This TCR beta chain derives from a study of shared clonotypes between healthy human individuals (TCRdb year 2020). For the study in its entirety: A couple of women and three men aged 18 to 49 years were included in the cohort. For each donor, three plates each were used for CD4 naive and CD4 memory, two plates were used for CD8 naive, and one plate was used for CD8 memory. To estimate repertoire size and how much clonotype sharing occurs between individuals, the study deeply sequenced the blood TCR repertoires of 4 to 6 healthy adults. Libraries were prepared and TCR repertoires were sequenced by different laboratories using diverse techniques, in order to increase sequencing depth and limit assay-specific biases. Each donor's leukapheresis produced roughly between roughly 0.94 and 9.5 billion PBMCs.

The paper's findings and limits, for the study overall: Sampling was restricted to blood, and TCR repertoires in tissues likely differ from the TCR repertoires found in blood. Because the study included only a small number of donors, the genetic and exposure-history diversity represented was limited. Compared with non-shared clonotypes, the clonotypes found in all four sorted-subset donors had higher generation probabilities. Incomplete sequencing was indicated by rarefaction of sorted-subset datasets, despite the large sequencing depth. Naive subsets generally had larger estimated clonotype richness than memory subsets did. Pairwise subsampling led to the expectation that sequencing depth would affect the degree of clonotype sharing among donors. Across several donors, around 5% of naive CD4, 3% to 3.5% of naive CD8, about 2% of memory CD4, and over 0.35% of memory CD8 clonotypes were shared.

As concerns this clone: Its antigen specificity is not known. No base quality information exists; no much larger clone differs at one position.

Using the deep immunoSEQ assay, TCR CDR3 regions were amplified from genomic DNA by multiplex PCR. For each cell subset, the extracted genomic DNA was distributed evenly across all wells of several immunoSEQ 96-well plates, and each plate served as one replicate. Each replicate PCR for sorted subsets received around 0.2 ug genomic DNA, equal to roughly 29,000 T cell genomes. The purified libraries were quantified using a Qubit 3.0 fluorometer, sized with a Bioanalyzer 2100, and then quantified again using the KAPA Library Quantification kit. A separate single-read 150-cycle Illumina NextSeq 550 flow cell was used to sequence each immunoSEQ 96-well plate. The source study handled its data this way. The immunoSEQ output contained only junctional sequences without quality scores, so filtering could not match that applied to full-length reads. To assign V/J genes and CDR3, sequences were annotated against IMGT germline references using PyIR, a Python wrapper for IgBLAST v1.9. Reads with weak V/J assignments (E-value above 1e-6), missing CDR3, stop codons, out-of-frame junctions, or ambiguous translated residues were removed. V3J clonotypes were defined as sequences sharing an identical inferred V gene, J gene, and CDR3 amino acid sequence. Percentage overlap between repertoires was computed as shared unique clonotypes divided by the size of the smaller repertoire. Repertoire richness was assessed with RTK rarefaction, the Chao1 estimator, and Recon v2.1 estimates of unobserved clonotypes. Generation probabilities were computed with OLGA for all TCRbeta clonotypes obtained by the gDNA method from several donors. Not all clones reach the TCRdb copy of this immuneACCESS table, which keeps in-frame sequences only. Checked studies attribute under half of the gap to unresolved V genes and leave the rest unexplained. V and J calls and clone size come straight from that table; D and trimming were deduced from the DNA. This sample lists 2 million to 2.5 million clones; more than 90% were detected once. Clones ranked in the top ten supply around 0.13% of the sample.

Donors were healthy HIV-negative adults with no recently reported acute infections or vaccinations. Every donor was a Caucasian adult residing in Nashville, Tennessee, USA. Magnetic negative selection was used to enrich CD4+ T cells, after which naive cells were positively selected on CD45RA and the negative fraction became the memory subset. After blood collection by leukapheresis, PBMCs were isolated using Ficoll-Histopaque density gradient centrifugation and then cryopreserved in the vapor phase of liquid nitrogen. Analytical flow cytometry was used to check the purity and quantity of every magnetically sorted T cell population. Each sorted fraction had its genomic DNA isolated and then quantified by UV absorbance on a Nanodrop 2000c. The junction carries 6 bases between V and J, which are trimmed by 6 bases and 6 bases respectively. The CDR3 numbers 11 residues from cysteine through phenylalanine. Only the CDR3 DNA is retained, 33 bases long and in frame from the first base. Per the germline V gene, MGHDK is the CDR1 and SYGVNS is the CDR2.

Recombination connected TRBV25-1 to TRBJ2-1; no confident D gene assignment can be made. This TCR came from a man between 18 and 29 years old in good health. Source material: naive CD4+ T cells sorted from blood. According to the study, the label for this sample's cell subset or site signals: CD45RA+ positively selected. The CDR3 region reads CASRHTNEQFF. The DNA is TGTGCCAGCAGGCACACCAATGAGCAGTTCTTC.